One and the same sample provided the 10 T cell receptor beta chains below, sequenced in a study of blood T cell repertoires in COVID-19. TCRdb's copy holds only in-frame clones and misses some; the assay was immunoSEQ multiplex PCR. The sample has some 140,000 clones, about 76% seen once. The specimen sequenced was peripheral blood. The receptor source for this set is a man aged 80 or over with acute or convalescent COVID-19.

V is TRBV2 and J is TRBJ1-4; D is unclear. The V and J ends lost 1 base and 0 bases respectively, with 12 bases between them. The CDR3 spans 17 residues. Germline CDR1 and CDR2: SNHLY and FYNNEI. The CDR3: CASSEGALSATNEKLFF. The CDR3 DNA is TGTGCCAGCAGTGAAGGCGCGTTATCCGCAACTAATGAAAAACTGTTTTTT.

This chain connects TRBV12-3 or TRBV12-4 to TRBJ2-7, with a possible D match to TRBD2 (5 bases). Trimming shortened V by 3 bases and J by 3 bases, and 6 bases separated the two germline ends. CDR3 length equals 12 residues. CDR3 sequence (DNA): TGTGCCAGCAGTTTCGGGGACTACGAGCAGTACTTC. Translating it yields CASSFGDYEQYF.

The chain recombines TRBV2 with TRBJ2-2; D is undetermined. Germline V gene lookup returns CDR1 SNHLY and CDR2 FYNNEI. This CDR3 comprises 14 residues. The CDR3 DNA sequence: TGTGCAAGCGCCCAGAGCGCGAACACCGGGGAGCTGTTTTTT. Encoded protein: CASAQSANTGELFF.

V gene TRBV9 combines with J gene TRBJ2-5; TRBD2 matches at 8 bases. Germline-derived CDR1 and CDR2 are SGDLS and YYNGEE. CDR3 length: 16 residues. The V and J ends lost 3 bases and 1 base, in that order; junction bases with no gene match: 8. The CDR3 here is CASSGFKRGTQETQYF. The CDR3 DNA follows: TGTGCCAGCAGCGGATTTAAGCGGGGGACCCAAGAGACCCAGTACTTC.

The rearrangement links TRBV7-3 to TRBJ2-2, with TRBD2 identical over 9 bases. V was clipped by 1 base and J by 4 bases; unmatched bases: 4. Germline lookup yields CDR1 SGHTA and CDR2 FQGTGA. The CDR3 is made up of 16 amino acids. This CDR3 reads CASSLKAGGPTGELFF. The DNA for the CDR3 is TGTGCCAGCAGCTTAAAAGCGGGGGGTCCCACCGGGGAGCTGTTTTTT.

This clone was detected a few times. V usage is TRBV25-1 and J usage is TRBJ2-2; TRBD1 agrees at 7 bases. The germline CDR1 and CDR2 sequences are MGHDK and SYGVNS. The CDR3 has 14 amino acids. V trimming: 8 bases; J trimming: 4 bases; junction bases outside the gene matches: 7. Here the CDR3 reads CASSSTGATGELFF. The DNA for the CDR3 is TGTGCCAGCTCGAGTACAGGGGCCACCGGGGAGCTGTTTTTT.

The chain joins TRBV28 to TRBJ2-7, with 15 bases fitting TRBD2. Germline V gene data show CDR1 as MDHEN and CDR2 as SYDVKM. The V gene end was trimmed by 8 bases and the J gene end by 7 bases; junction bases not matched to a gene: 9. The CDR3 extends over 15 amino acids. CDR3 region: CASHPPGLAGGEQYF. Written as DNA, the CDR3 is TGTGCCAGCCACCCCCCGGGACTAGCGGGGGGTGAGCAGTACTTC.

This clone was recorded once. The V gene is TRBV7-2, the J gene TRBJ1-1; D gene unclear. V lost 5 bases and J lost 8, with 15 bases in between. Germline V gene sequence: CDR1 SGHTA, CDR2 FQGNSA. This CDR3 is built from 13 residues. The CDR3 loop reads CASSPGVGREAFF. The CDR3 coding sequence is TGTGCCAGCAGCCCCGGAGTTGGGAGGGAAGCTTTCTTT.

The V gene is TRBV6-2 or TRBV6-3, the J gene TRBJ2-2; TRBD1 might be the D (5 bases). The V end was cut by 2 bases, the J end by 4 bases, with 17 bases between. From germline, CDR1 is MNHEY and CDR2 SVGEGT. CDR3 length: 17 amino acids. The CDR3 is CASSYRGRADGTGELFF. CDR3 sequence (DNA): TGTGCCAGCAGTTACAGAGGCAGGGCAGACGGCACCGGGGAGCTGTTTTTT.

The chain joins TRBV6-2 or TRBV6-3 to TRBJ2-3, with D maybe TRBD2 (6 bases). With 3 bases removed from V and 0 bases from J, the gap between germline ends came to 10 bases. The CDR3 runs 15 residues. CDR1 is MNHEY and CDR2 is SVGEGT in the germline V gene. The CDR3 coding sequence is TGTGCCAGCAGTTATGAACGGGGGAGCACAGATACGCAGTATTTT. Amino acids: CASSYERGSTDTQYF.